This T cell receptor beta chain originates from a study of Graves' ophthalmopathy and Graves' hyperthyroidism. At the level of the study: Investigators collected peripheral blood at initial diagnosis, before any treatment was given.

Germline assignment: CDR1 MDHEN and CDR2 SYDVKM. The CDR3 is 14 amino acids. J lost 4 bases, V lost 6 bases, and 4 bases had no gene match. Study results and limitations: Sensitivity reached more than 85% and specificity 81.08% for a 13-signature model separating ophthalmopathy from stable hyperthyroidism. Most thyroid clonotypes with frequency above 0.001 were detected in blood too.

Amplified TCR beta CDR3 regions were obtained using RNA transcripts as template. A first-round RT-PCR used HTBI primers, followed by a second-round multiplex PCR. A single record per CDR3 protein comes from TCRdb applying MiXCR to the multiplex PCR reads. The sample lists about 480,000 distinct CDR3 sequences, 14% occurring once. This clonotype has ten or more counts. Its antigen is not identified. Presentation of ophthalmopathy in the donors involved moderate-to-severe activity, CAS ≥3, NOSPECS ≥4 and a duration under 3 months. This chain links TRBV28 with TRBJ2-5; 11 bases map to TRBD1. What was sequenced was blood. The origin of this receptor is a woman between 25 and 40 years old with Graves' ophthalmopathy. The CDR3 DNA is TGTGCCAGCAGGGGGACAGGGGGTTTAGAGACCCAGTACTTC. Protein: CASRGTGGLETQYF.